The clone carrying this T cell receptor (beta chain) has just a few counts. Antigen unknown. This entry comes from a study of type 1 regulatory T cells. Study as a whole: T-allo10 is a Tr1-enriched, alloantigen-specific CD4 T cell product made in vitro. Regarding the study as a whole: Compared with non-type 1 regulatory T cells, type 1 regulatory T cells showed a more restricted TCR repertoire.

TCRdb fed the reads into MiXCR, producing one record per CDR3 protein. The repertoire has about 39,000 distinct CDR3 sequences, 12% of them found once; the top ten carry about 8.2%. Germline V gene sequence: CDR1 SGHRS, CDR2 YFSETQ. The CDR3 has 16 amino acids. V dropped 2 bases and J dropped 0; count of bases not matched to a gene: 3. V usage is TRBV5-1 and J usage is TRBJ1-1; TRBD1 matches at 11 bases. Source material: cultured non-Tr1 T cells, either the whole culture or a sorted T cell fraction (not recorded which). The receptor comes from a human donor in good health. In DNA, the CDR3 is TGCGCCAGCAGCTTCGGGACAGGGGGTTTGAACACTGAAGCTTTCTTT. It codes for CASSFGTGGLNTEAFF.